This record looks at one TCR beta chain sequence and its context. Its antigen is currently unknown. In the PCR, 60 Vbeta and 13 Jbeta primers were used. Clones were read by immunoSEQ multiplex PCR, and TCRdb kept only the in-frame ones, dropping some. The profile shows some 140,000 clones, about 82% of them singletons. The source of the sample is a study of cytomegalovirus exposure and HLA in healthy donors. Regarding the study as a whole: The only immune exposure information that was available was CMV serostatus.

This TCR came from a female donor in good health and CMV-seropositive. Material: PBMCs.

The CDR3 coding sequence is TGCGCCAGCAGCGCGATAGCGGGAGTGGGGAATGAGCAGTTCTTC. It yields the protein CASSAIAGVGNEQFF. The V and J genes are TRBV5-1 and TRBJ2-1, with 9 bases fitting TRBD2. From germline, CDR1 is SGHRS and CDR2 YFSETQ. V was clipped by 4 bases and J by 7 bases; unmatched bases: 9. This CDR3 has 15 amino acids.